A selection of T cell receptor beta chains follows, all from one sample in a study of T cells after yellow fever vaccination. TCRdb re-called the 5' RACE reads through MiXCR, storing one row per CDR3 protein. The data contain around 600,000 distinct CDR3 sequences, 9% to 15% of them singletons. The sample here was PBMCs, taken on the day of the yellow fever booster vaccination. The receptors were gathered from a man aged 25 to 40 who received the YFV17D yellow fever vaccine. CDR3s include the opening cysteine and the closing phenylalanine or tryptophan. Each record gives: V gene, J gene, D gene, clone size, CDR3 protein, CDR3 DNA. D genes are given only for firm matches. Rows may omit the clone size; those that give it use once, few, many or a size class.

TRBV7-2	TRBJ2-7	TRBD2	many	CASRPTSGRLLEQYF	TGTGCCAGCAGGCCGACTAGCGGGAGGCTCCTCGAGCAGTACTTC
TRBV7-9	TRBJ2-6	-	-	CATSTAGANVLTF	TGTGCCACATCGACAGCTGGGGCCAACGTCCTGACTTTC
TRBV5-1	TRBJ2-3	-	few	CASSLQGGNTDTQYF	TGCGCCAGCAGCTTGCAGGGGGGGAACACAGATACGCAGTATTTT
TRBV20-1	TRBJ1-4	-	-	CSARRAVEKLFF	TGCAGTGCTAGACGTGCGGTAGAAAAACTGTTTTTT
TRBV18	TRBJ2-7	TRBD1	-	CASSPQGIEQYF	TGTGCCAGCTCTCCACAGGGGATCGAGCAGTACTTC
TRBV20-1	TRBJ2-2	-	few	CSASSGRYNTGELFF	TGCAGTGCTTCAAGCGGTCGATATAACACCGGGGAGCTGTTTTTT
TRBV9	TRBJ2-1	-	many	CASSVGSYNEQFF	TGCGCCAGTAGCGTCGGCTCCTACAATGAGCAGTTCTTC
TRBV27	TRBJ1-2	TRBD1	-	CASKQTVGGLYGYTF	TGTGCCAGCAAACAGACCGTAGGGGGCCTCTATGGCTACACCTTC
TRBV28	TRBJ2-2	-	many	CASSRPGTGELFF	TGTGCCAGCAGCCGTCCTGGCACCGGGGAGCTGTTTTTT
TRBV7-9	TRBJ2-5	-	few	CASSPYQWETQYF	TGTGCCAGCAGCCCATACCAGTGGGAGACCCAGTACTTC
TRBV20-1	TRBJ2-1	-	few	CSARRTNSYNEQFF	TGCAGTGCTAGACGGACTAACAGTTACAATGAGCAGTTCTTC
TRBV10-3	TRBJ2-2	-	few	CAIEGWRTGELFF	TGTGCCATCGAAGGATGGAGGACCGGGGAGCTGTTTTTT
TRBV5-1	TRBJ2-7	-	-	CASSFLNDEQYF	TGCGCCAGCAGCTTTCTCAATGACGAGCAGTACTTC
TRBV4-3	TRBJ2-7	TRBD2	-	CASSQDRTSGTPYEQYF	TGCGCCAGCAGCCAAGACCGGACTAGCGGGACCCCCTACGAGCAGTACTTC
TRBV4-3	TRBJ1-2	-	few	CASSQPGRDYGYTF	TGCGCCAGCAGCCAGCCTGGTAGGGACTATGGCTACACCTTC
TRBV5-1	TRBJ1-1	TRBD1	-	CASSSGQGSEAFF	TGCGCCAGCAGCTCGGGACAGGGCTCTGAAGCTTTCTTT
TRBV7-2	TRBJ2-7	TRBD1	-	CASSLRGGDRGHEQYF	TGTGCCAGCAGCTTACGAGGGGGGGACAGGGGCCACGAGCAGTACTTC
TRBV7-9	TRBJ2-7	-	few	CASSSSKGTYEQYF	TGTGCCAGCAGCTCCTCTAAGGGGACCTACGAGCAGTACTTC
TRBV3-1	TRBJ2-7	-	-	CASSHDDGPYEQYF	TGTGCCAGCAGCCACGACGACGGGCCCTACGAGCAGTACTTC
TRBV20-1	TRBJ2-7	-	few	CSAREAGGIIWRVCYEQYF	TGCAGTGCTAGAGAGGCCGGGGGTATCATTTGGCGTGTTTGCTACGAGCAGTACTTC
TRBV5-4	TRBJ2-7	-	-	CASSSGTKAYEQYF	TGTGCCAGCAGCTCTGGGACAAAAGCCTACGAGCAGTACTTC